Given below is one T cell receptor (beta chain) in context. This record belongs to a study of blood T cell repertoires in COVID-19. For the study at large: Sites across the United States, Italy and Spain contributed samples from acute and convalescent COVID-19. Sample material is recorded as cDNA or gDNA derived from T cells, B-cell-depleted T cells, or PBMCs.

This CDR3 has 14 residues. CDR1 SGHVS and CDR2 FNYEAQ come from the germline V gene. The ends lost 3 bases at V and 4 bases at J; junction bases unmatched: 3. Per the original methods: For nucleated cells, counts were estimated from reference gene primer amplification. The method was immunoSEQ multiplex PCR; TCRdb's version includes in-frame clones alone and lacks a portion of them. V and J calls and clone size follow that table, whereas D and trimming were derived from the DNA. The data hold roughly 86,000 clones, with over 70% observed a single time. The sequencing input was peripheral blood. The J gene is TRBJ2-1, the V gene TRBV7-6, with TRBD2 matching over 7 bases. The origin of this receptor is a man aged 50-60 years who had recovered from COVID-19. CDR3 sequence reads: CASSFRSGYNEQFF. For the CDR3, the DNA is TGTGCCAGCAGCTTTCGTAGCGGGTACAATGAGCAGTTCTTC.